The 26 T cell receptor beta chains reported below all come from one sample, sequenced in a study of long-term antiretroviral therapy in people with HIV. An immunoSEQ assay, version v3.0, was performed at survey level. Assay used: immunoSEQ multiplex PCR; TCRdb lists only in-frame clones, some missing. The table records roughly 23,000 clones, 81% of them present only once. Sequences were derived from unsorted PBMCs, sampled 1.5 years after starting antiretroviral therapy. These receptors all stem from a man aged 30 to 39 with HIV.

The V and J genes are TRBV30 and TRBJ1-4, with TRBD1 identical over 8 bases. The CDR3 runs to 16 residues. The germline V gene has CDR1 GTSNPN and CDR2 SVGIG (reference sequence). V trimming: 5 bases; J trimming: 5 bases; junction bases outside the gene matches: 13. CDR3 sequence reads: CAWSESLAGGNEKLFF. CDR3 sequence (DNA): TGTGCCTGGTCCGAATCTTTGGCAGGGGGCAATGAAAAACTGTTTTTT.

The V gene is TRBV27, the J gene TRBJ1-5; weak D call: TRBD1 (6 bases). V was clipped by 8 bases and J by 4 bases, with 12 bases between them. This CDR3 contains 13 residues. The V gene's germline CDR1 is MNHEY and CDR2 SMNVEV (reference sequence). CDR3 sequence (DNA): TGTGCCAGCCAGGACAGAACTAATCAGCCCCAGCATTTT. Its protein product is CASQDRTNQPQHF.

The chain links TRBV4-3 to TRBJ2-5; TRBD1 aligns across 10 bases. CDR1 LGHNA and CDR2 YSLEER come from the germline V gene. The CDR3 runs to 18 residues. J lost 5 bases, V lost 2 bases, and 14 bases had no gene match. CDR3 residues: CASSQNFHPGQGPETQYF. The CDR3 nucleotides are TGCGCCAGCAGCCAAAATTTCCATCCGGGACAGGGGCCGGAGACCCAGTACTTC.

V is TRBV6-6 and J is TRBJ2-2; 9 nucleotides agree with TRBD1. Germline CDR1 MNHNY, CDR2 SVGAGI (reference sequence). Losses at the gene ends were 6 bases for V and 1 base for J; bases not matched to a gene: 3. The CDR3 totals 15 residues. For the CDR3, the DNA is TGTGCCAGCAGCTCGACAGGGGGGAACACCGGGGAGCTGTTTTTT. This codes for CASSSTGGNTGELFF.

This clone was detected only a few times. The V gene is TRBV7-8, the J gene TRBJ2-6; D is undetermined. This CDR3 region has 17 residues. The V gene's germline CDR1 is SGHVS and CDR2 FQNEAQ. Deletions cut 5 bases from V and 0 bases from J, with 14 bases between. The CDR3 here is CASSQGDWSSGANVLTF. CDR3 coding DNA: TGTGCCAGCAGCCAAGGAGATTGGAGCTCTGGGGCCAACGTCCTGACTTTC.

The chain employs TRBV2 and TRBJ2-1; 15 nucleotides match TRBD2. This CDR3 spans 15 amino acids. Trimming at V came to 8 bases and at J to 8 bases, leaving 7 bases not matched to a gene. Germline V gives CDR1 SNHLY, CDR2 FYNNEI. The CDR3 sequence: CASVRTSGRAYEQFF. The CDR3 bases are TGTGCCAGCGTACGGACTAGCGGGAGGGCCTATGAGCAGTTCTTC.

The V gene is TRBV4-3, the J gene TRBJ1-2; D is unclear. Per germline, CDR1 LGHNA and CDR2 YSLEER. This CDR3 has 13 amino acids. V lost 1 base to trimming and J lost 8 bases, with 11 bases between them. The CDR3 protein is CASSQGAGSGYTF. In nucleotides, the CDR3 is TGCGCCAGCAGCCAAGGAGCTGGGAGCGGCTACACCTTC.

The chain uses TRBV28 and TRBJ2-2, with D perhaps matching TRBD2 (5 bases). CDR1 MDHEN and CDR2 SYDVKM come from the germline V gene. This CDR3 contains 11 residues. Trimming pared 6 bases from V and 7 bases from J, leaving 6 bases between. The CDR3 DNA follows: TGTGCCAGCAGCGAGGGCGGGGAGCTGTTTTTT. It specifies CASSEGGELFF.

The V call is TRBV4-2, the J call TRBJ1-1; D is undetermined. CDR1 and CDR2 (germline): LGHNA, YNFKEQ. V lost 0 bases to trimming and J lost 1 base, with 9 bases between them. The CDR3 is 15 amino acids. The CDR3 loop reads CASSQEITENTEAFF. The DNA of the CDR3 is TGTGCCAGCAGCCAAGAAATAACAGAGAACACTGAAGCTTTCTTT.

The chain combines TRBV18 with TRBJ2-1; TRBD1 is a possible D gene (5 bases). This CDR3 contains 16 residues. CDR1 is KGHSH and CDR2 is LQKENI in the germline V gene. Trimming removed 2 bases at V and 3 bases at J, with 14 bases between. DNA of the CDR3: TGTGCCAGCTCACCATTGGGTGACAGTAGCTACAATGAGCAGTTCTTC. Amino acids: CASSPLGDSSYNEQFF.

This clone came up a few times. The chain joins TRBV5-1 to TRBJ1-6; D perhaps matches TRBD1 (5 bases). Per germline, CDR1 SGHRS and CDR2 YFSETQ. Trimming pared 3 bases from V and 7 bases from J, leaving 11 bases between. The CDR3 extends over 14 amino acids. CDR3 region: CASSSREGNSPLHF. The CDR3 DNA sequence: TGCGCCAGCAGCTCAAGGGAGGGGAATTCACCCCTCCACTTT.

The chain carries TRBV4-2 and TRBJ1-2; unclear D gene. Germline V gene sequence: CDR1 LGHNA, CDR2 YNFKEQ. The CDR3 sequence is 16 residues long. Trimming stripped 0 bases from V and 4 bases from J, with 15 bases between. The DNA for the CDR3 is TGTGCCAGCAGCCAAGAAGGTCTTATAGGTGTCTATGGCTACACCTTC. Translated, it gives CASSQEGLIGVYGYTF.

The V gene is TRBV5-4, the J gene TRBJ2-2; D possibly corresponds to TRBD1 (5 bases). V lost 9 bases, J lost 3 bases, and 9 bases lay in between. The CDR3 is made up of 12 amino acids. The germline CDR1 and CDR2 sequences are SGHNT and YYREEE (reference sequence). This CDR3 reads CATPRDTGELFF. The CDR3 nucleotides are TGTGCCACCCCCAGGGACACCGGGGAGCTGTTTTTT. The full variable domain, rest sourced from reference TRBV5-4 and TRBJ2-2, is ETGVTQSPTHLIKTRGQQVTLRCSSQSGHNTVSWYQQALGQGPQFIFQYYREEENGRGNFPPRFSGLQFPNYSSELNVNALELDDSALYLCATPRDTGELFFGEGSRLTVL.

The sample holds a few counts of this clone. The V and J genes are TRBV9 and TRBJ2-2; no definite D call. The V end was cut by 1 base, the J end by 5 bases, with 3 bases between. CDR1 SGDLS and CDR2 YYNGEE come from the germline V gene. The CDR3 contains 12 residues. Here the CDR3 DNA reads TGTGCCAGCAGCGTAAGGACCGGGGAGCTGTTTTTT. Protein sequence: CASSVRTGELFF.

The rearrangement uses TRBV27 and TRBJ2-3, with 12 bases identical to TRBD2. There are 17 residues in the CDR3. Germline V lookup: CDR1 MNHEY, CDR2 SMNVEV (reference sequence). After removal of 6 bases from V and 5 bases from J, the junction contained 12 bases not matched to a gene. This chain's CDR3 is CASSRTSGNSGVDTQYF. CDR3 DNA: TGTGCCAGCAGCCGGACTAGCGGGAACTCAGGGGTAGATACGCAGTATTTT.

The chain carries TRBV7-3 and TRBJ2-6; D call uncertain. V lost 2 bases and J lost 3, with 2 bases in between. The CDR3 spans 13 residues. CDR1 SGHTA and CDR2 FQGTGA come from the germline V gene. CDR3 sequence: CASSLGGANVLTF. The CDR3 nucleotides read TGTGCCAGCAGCTTAGGTGGGGCCAACGTCCTGACTTTC.

The V call is TRBV27, the J call TRBJ2-4; D perhaps matches TRBD1 (5 bases). CDR3 length: 16 residues. CDR1 and CDR2 from the germline V gene are MNHEY and SMNVEV (reference sequence). V gave up 5 bases and J gave up 1 base, with 15 bases separating them. CDR3 nucleotide sequence: TGTGCCAGCAGTCAACTAACAGGTCCCGCCAAAAACATTCAGTACTTC. Translating it yields CASSQLTGPAKNIQYF.

This clone is a singleton in its sample. The chain combines TRBV2 with TRBJ1-1; a weak D match, TRBD1 (6 bases). V was clipped by 8 bases and J by 4 bases, with 17 bases between them. Germline CDR1 reads SNHLY; CDR2 reads FYNNEI. The length of the CDR3 is 14 residues. The CDR3 nucleotides are TGTGCCAGCGGACTACAGGGAAGAGGCACTGAAGCTTTCTTT. This sequence encodes CASGLQGRGTEAFF.

V usage is TRBV4-3 and J usage is TRBJ1-1; no firm D call. The germline V and J ends were trimmed by 0 bases and 4 bases, with 15 bases remaining between them. The CDR3 is 16 amino acids. Germline V CDR1 and CDR2: LGHNA, YSLEER. The CDR3 sequence: CASSQDLTAWTTEAFF. CDR3 nucleotide sequence: TGCGCCAGCAGCCAAGACCTTACTGCGTGGACCACTGAAGCTTTCTTT.

This sequence joins TRBV25-1 and TRBJ2-1; D is perhaps TRBD2 (5 bases). Germline lookup yields CDR1 MGHDK and CDR2 SYGVNS. V was cut by 5 bases and J by 2 bases, with 10 bases left in between. The CDR3 is 14 residues long. Here the CDR3 DNA reads TGTGCCAGCAGTAAGGACTCGACCTACAATGAGCAGTTCTTC. This encodes CASSKDSTYNEQFF.

The J gene is TRBJ1-5, the V gene TRBV18, with D hard to call. The V end lost 3 bases, the J end lost 2 bases, and 14 bases lay between the germline ends. Germline CDR1 reads KGHSH; CDR2 reads LQKENI. The CDR3 spans 16 residues. CDR3 DNA: TGTGCCAGCTCACCGCCGAATTCCGGGGGCAATCAGCCCCAGCATTTT. Its translation: CASSPPNSGGNQPQHF.

The chain is built from TRBV7-2 and TRBJ1-6; TRBD1 aligns across 9 bases. The length of the CDR3 is 17 residues. After removal of 4 bases from V and 3 bases from J, the junction contained 7 bases not matched to a gene. Germline V CDR1 and CDR2: SGHTA, FQGNSA. The CDR3 is CASSSAGTGSYNSPLHF. For the CDR3, the DNA is TGTGCCAGCAGCTCGGCCGGGACAGGGAGCTATAATTCACCCCTCCACTTT.

The chain is built from TRBV7-6 and TRBJ2-7; TRBD2 agrees at 15 bases. Germline V lookup: CDR1 SGHVS, CDR2 FNYEAQ. The CDR3 consists of 15 residues. V was pared by 5 bases and J by 6 bases, with 5 bases of the junction left unmatched. CDR3 nucleotide sequence: TGTGCCAGCAGCCGACGGGGACTAGCGGGAGGCGAGCAGTACTTC. It encodes CASSRRGLAGGEQYF.

The CDR3 loop reads CASSLRTGATDGYTF. The CDR3 DNA follows: TGTGCCAGCAGCTTACGGACAGGGGCCACGGATGGCTACACCTTC. V gene TRBV7-6 combines with J gene TRBJ1-2; 9 nucleotides match TRBD1. J was trimmed by 6 bases and V by 2 bases; bases with no gene match: 7. This CDR3 region has 15 residues. Germline assignment: CDR1 SGHVS and CDR2 FNYEAQ.

The chain links TRBV4-3 to TRBJ2-7; D may be TRBD1 (7 bases). Germline V gene data show CDR1 as LGHNA and CDR2 as YSLEER. The CDR3 covers 17 residues. V was pared by 1 base and J by 6 bases, with 22 bases between. The CDR3 sequence: CASSQGVGLRGAAEQYF. As DNA, the CDR3 is TGCGCCAGCAGCCAAGGGGTGGGCCTCAGGGGGGCCGCCGAGCAGTACTTC.

V is TRBV30 and J is TRBJ1-1; D is unclear. Germline-derived CDR1 and CDR2 are GTSNPN and SVGIG (reference sequence). The CDR3 is 13 residues long. The ends were cut back, 0 bases at V and 0 bases at J, with 5 bases in the middle. DNA for the CDR3: TGTGCCTGGAGTGTGCAGATGAACACTGAAGCTTTCTTT. Translated: CAWSVQMNTEAFF. Looking up the rest from reference TRBV30 and TRBJ1-1 gives the full variable domain: SQTIHQWPATLVQPVGSPLSLECTVEGTSNPNLYWYRQAAGRGLQLLFYSVGIGQISSEVPQNLSASRPQDRQFILSSKKLLLSDSGFYLCAWSVQMNTEAFFGQGTRLTVV.